This T cell receptor (beta chain) is from a study of cytomegalovirus exposure and HLA in healthy donors. Whole-study findings and limits: Analyses of presence and absence presupposed an approximately uniform sequencing depth across donors. For most TCR sequences rarity was the rule, although some public TCRs occurred in many donors. Among the CMV-associated chains, a few were confirmed in vitro as specific for CMV antigens.

As to this clone: What it binds is unknown.

PCR amplification relied on 60 Vbeta primers (plus 13 Jbeta primers). This table comes from immunoSEQ multiplex PCR, and its TCRdb copy is limited to in-frame clones, with some not included. This sample has 110,000 or so clones, with roughly 82% found just once. Germline V lookup: CDR1 SGHRS, CDR2 YFSETQ. This CDR3 region has 14 residues. The V end lost 0 bases, the J end lost 3 bases, and 8 bases lay between the germline ends. This TCR was recovered from a woman aged 18-29 years in good health and CMV-seronegative. This chain links TRBV5-1 with TRBJ2-3; weak D call: TRBD2 (6 bases). The sequencing input was PBMCs. The DNA for the CDR3 is TGCGCCAGCAGCTTGGCGACTAGGACAGATACGCAGTATTTT. Protein sequence: CASSLATRTDTQYF.